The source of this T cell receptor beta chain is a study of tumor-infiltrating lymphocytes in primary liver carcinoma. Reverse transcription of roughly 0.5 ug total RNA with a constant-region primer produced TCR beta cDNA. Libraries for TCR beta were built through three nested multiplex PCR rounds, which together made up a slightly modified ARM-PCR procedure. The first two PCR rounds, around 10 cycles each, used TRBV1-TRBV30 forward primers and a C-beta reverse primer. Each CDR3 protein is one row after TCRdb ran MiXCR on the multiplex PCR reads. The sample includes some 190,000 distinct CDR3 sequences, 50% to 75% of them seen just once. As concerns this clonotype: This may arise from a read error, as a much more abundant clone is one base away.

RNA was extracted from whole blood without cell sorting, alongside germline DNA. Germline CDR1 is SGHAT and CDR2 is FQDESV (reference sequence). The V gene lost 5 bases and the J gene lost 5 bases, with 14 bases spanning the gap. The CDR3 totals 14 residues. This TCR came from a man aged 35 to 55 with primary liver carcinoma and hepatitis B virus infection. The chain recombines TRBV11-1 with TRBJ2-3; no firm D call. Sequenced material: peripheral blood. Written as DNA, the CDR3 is TGTGCCAGCAGCGCCGGTTTCGGTAAAGATACGCAGTATTTT. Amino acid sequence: CASSAGFGKDTQYF.